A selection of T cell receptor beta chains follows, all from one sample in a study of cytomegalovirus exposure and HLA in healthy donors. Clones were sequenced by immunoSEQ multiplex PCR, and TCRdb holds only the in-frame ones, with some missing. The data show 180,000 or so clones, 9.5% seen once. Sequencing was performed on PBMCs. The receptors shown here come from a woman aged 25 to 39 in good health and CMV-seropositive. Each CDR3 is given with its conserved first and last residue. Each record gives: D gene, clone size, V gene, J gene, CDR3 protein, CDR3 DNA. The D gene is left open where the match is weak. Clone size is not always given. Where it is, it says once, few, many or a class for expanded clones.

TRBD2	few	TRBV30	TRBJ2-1	CAWGRLGLAGGSSYNEQFF	TGTGCCTGGGGTAGGCTTGGACTAGCGGGGGGAAGCTCCTACAATGAGCAGTTCTTC
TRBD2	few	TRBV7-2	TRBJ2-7	CASSPGLAGVYEQYF	TGTGCCAGCAGCCCGGGACTAGCGGGAGTTTACGAGCAGTACTTC
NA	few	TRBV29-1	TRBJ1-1	CSVEVGGNTEAFF	TGCAGCGTTGAAGTGGGGGGGAACACTGAAGCTTTCTTT
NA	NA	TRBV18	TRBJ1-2	CASSDRPNYGYTF	TGTGCCAGCAGCGACAGGCCCAACTATGGCTACACCTTC
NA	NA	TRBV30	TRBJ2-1	CAWAHFSTSGRGQFF	TGTGCCTGGGCCCATTTCTCAACTAGTGGGCGCGGGCAGTTCTTC
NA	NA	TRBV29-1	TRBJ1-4	CSVEGPANEKLFF	TGCAGCGTTGAAGGTCCGGCTAATGAAAAACTGTTTTTT
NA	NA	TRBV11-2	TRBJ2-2	CASSLRGEVSTGELFF	TGTGCCAGCAGCCTAAGGGGTGAAGTTAGCACCGGGGAGCTGTTTTTT
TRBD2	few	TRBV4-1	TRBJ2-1	CASSPDASGSYNEQFF	TGCGCCAGCAGCCCCGATGCTAGCGGCTCCTACAATGAGCAGTTCTTC
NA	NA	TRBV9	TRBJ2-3	CASSVEARGADTQYF	TGTGCCAGCAGCGTAGAAGCCAGGGGAGCAGATACGCAGTATTTT
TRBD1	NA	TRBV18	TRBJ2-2	CASATGGDTGELFF	TGTGCCAGCGCGACAGGGGGAGACACCGGGGAGCTGTTTTTT
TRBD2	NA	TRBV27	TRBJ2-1	CASSLAGDYRSNEQFF	TGTGCCAGCAGTTTAGCGGGGGACTACCGATCTAATGAGCAGTTCTTC
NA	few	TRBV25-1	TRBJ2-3	CASSVLGADTQYF	TGTGCCAGCAGTGTCCTGGGGGCGGATACGCAGTATTTT
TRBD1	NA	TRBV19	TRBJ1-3	CASDGQASGNTIYF	TGTGCCAGTGACGGACAGGCCTCTGGAAACACCATATATTTT
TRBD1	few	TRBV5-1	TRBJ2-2	CASSTGTANTGELFF	TGCGCCAGCAGCACAGGGACAGCGAACACCGGGGAGCTGTTTTTT
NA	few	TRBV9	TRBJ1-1	CASSADREAFF	TGTGCCAGCAGCGCGGACAGAGAAGCTTTCTTT
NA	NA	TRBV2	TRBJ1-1	CASTTGLNTEAFF	TGTGCCAGCACCACAGGGTTGAACACTGAAGCTTTCTTT
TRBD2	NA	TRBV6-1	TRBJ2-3	CASRKVSGRGDTQYF	TGTGCCAGCCGGAAAGTAAGCGGGAGGGGAGATACGCAGTATTTT
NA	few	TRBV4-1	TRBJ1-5	CASSHISGVWAVSSNQPQHF	TGCGCCAGCAGCCACATATCGGGGGTCTGGGCAGTTTCTAGCAATCAGCCCCAGCATTTT
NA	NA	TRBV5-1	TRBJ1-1	CASSSGNTEAFF	TGCGCCAGCAGCAGTGGCAACACTGAAGCTTTCTTT
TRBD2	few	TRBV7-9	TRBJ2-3	CASSLPRLAGKVGTDTQYF	TGTGCCAGCAGCTTACCCCGACTAGCGGGAAAGGTCGGCACAGATACGCAGTATTTT
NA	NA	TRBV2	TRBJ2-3	CASSGVRADTQYF	TGTGCCAGCAGTGGAGTCAGGGCAGATACGCAGTATTTT
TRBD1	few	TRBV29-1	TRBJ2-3	CSVEDPRTGVLISTDTQYF	TGCAGCGTTGAAGATCCGAGGACAGGCGTACTAATTAGCACAGATACGCAGTATTTT
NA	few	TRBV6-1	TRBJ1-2	CASSELGLNGYTF	TGTGCCAGCAGTGAATTGGGCTTAAATGGCTACACCTTC
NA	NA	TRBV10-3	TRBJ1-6	CAISEYREERGFFSPLHF	TGTGCCATCAGTGAGTACAGAGAAGAGCGGGGTTTTTTTTCACCCCTCCACTTT
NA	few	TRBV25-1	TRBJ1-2	CASSPVRSNYGYTF	TGTGCCAGCAGTCCAGTCCGTTCTAACTATGGCTACACCTTC
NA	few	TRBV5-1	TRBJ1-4	CASSLVPATNEKLFF	TGCGCCAGCAGCTTAGTCCCGGCAACTAATGAAAAACTGTTTTTT
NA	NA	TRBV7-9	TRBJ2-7	CASSPREGAPYEQYF	TGTGCCAGCAGCCCCCGGGAGGGGGCTCCCTACGAGCAGTACTTC
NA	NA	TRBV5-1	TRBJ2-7	CASSLVSELSYEQYF	TGCGCCAGCAGCTTGGTTTCTGAACTGTCCTACGAGCAGTACTTC
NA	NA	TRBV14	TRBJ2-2	CASSLGLIPTGELFF	TGTGCCAGCAGCCTGGGCCTTATCCCCACCGGGGAGCTGTTTTTT
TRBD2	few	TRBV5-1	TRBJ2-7	CASSLAKSSGTGFYEQYF	TGCGCCAGCAGCTTGGCCAAGTCTAGCGGGACTGGGTTCTACGAGCAGTACTTC
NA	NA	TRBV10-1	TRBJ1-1	CASSKQGTKNTEAFF	TGCGCCAGCAGTAAGCAGGGGACAAAAAATACTGAAGCTTTCTTT
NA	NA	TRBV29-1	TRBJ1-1	CSVADTNTEAFF	TGCAGCGTGGCGGACACGAACACTGAAGCTTTCTTT
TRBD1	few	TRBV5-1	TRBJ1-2	CASSSGQGLYGYTF	TGCGCCAGCAGCTCCGGACAGGGGCTTTATGGCTACACCTTC
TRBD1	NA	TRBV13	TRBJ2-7	CASSLGARDRVTYEQYF	TGTGCCAGCAGCTTAGGGGCTAGGGACAGGGTTACCTACGAGCAGTACTTC
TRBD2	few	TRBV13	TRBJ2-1	CASAGVGGYNEQFF	TGTGCCTCAGCGGGAGTTGGTGGGTACAATGAGCAGTTCTTC
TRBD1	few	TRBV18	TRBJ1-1	CASSPQGAMNTEAFF	TGTGCCAGTTCGCCACAGGGGGCGATGAACACTGAAGCTTTCTTT
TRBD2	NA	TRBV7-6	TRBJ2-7	CASSPMGLAGANEQYF	TGTGCCAGCAGCCCGATGGGACTAGCGGGAGCCAACGAGCAGTACTTC
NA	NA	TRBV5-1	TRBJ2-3	CASRQRDSHTQYF	TGCGCCAGCCGCCAAAGAGATTCACATACGCAGTATTTT
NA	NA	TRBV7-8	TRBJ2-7	CASSFSFSSSYEQYF	TGTGCCAGCAGCTTCTCCTTTAGTAGCTCCTACGAGCAGTACTTC
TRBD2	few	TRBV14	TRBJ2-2	CASSQTSGRPTGELFF	TGTGCCAGCAGCCAAACTAGCGGGAGACCCACCGGGGAGCTGTTTTTT
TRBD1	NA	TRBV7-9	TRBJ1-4	CASRNTGGNEKLFF	TGTGCCAGCAGAAACACAGGGGGTAATGAAAAACTGTTTTTT
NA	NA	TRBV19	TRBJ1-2	CASSIGGRGYTF	TGTGCCAGTAGTATCGGGGGGCGAGGCTACACCTTC
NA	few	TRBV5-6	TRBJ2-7	CASSLDGGYEQYF	TGTGCCAGCAGCTTGGATGGAGGCTACGAGCAGTACTTC
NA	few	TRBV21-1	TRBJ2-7	CASSKDSPSYEQYF	TGTGCCAGCAGCAAAGACAGCCCAAGCTACGAGCAGTACTTC
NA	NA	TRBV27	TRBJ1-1	CASSLAKNTEAFF	TGTGCCAGCAGTTTGGCCAAGAACACTGAAGCTTTCTTT
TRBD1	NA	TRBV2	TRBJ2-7	CASSLDRGGYEQYF	TGTGCCAGCAGTCTCGACAGGGGAGGCTACGAGCAGTACTTC
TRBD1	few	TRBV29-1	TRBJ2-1	CSVEGGQGTEQFF	TGCAGCGTTGAAGGCGGACAGGGGACCGAGCAGTTCTTC
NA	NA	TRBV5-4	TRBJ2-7	CASSLPDSYEQYF	TGTGCCAGCAGCTTGCCAGACTCCTACGAGCAGTACTTC
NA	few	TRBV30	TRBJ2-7	CAWSGDPGDPHSYEQYF	TGTGCCTGGAGTGGTGACCCGGGGGACCCACATTCCTACGAGCAGTACTTC
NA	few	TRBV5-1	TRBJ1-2	CASSLGRGVYGYTF	TGCGCCAGCAGCTTGGGTCGGGGGGTCTATGGCTACACCTTC
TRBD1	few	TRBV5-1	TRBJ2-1	CASSLRTPGTGVYNEQFF	TGCGCCAGCAGCTTGAGAACCCCCGGGACAGGGGTATACAATGAGCAGTTCTTC
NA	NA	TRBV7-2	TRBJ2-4	CASSLAGGRLNIQYF	TGTGCCAGCAGCTTAGCTGGTGGCCGCTTAAACATTCAGTACTTC
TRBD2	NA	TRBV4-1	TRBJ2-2	CASSQDTGSGSRAGELFF	TGCGCCAGCAGCCAAGATACGGGTAGCGGGAGTCGTGCCGGGGAGCTGTTTTTT
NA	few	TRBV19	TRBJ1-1	CASSSLGGLNTEAFF	TGTGCCAGTAGTAGTCTCGGAGGTCTGAACACTGAAGCTTTCTTT